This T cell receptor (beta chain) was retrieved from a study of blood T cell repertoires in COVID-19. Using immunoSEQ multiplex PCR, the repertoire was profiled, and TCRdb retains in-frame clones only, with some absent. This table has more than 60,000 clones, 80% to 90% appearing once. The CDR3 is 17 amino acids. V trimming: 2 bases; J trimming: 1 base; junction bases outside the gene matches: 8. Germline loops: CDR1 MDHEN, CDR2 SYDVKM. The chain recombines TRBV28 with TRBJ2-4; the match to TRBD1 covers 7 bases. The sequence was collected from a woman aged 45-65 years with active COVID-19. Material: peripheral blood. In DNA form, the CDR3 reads TGTGCCAGCAGTTTACCCTCGAAGGGGGCGGCCAAAAACATTCAGTACTTC. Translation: CASSLPSKGAAKNIQYF.